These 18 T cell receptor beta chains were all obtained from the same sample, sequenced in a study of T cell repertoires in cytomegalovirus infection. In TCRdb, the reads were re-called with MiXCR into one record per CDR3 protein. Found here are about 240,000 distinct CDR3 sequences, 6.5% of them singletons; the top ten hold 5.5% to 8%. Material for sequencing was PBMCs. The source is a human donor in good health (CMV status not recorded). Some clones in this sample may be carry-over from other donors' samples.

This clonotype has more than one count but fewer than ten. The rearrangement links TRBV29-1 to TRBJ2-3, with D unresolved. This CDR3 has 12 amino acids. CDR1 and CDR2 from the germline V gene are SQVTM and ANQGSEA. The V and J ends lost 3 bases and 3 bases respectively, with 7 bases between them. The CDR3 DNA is TGCAGCGTTGATCTGGCGACAGATACGCAGTATTTT. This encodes CSVDLATDTQYF.

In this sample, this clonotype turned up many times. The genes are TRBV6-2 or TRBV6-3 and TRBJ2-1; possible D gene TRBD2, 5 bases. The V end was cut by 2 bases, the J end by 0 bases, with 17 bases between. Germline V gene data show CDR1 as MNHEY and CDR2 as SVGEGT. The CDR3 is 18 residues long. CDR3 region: CASSYEAEGFASYNEQFF. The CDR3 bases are TGTGCCAGCAGTTACGAGGCCGAGGGATTCGCCTCCTACAATGAGCAGTTCTTC.

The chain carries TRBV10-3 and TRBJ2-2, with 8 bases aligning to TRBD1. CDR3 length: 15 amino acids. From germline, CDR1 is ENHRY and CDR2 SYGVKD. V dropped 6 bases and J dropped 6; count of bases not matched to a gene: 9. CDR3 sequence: CAIREDRVLAGELFF. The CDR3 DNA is TGTGCCATCAGGGAGGACAGGGTGCTAGCCGGGGAGCTGTTTTTT.

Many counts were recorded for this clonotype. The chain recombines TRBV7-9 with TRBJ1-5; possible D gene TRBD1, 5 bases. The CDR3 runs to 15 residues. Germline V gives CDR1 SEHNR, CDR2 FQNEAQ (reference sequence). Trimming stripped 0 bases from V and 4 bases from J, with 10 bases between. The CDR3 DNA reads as TGTGCCAGCAGCTTAGCGGGGGAGCGGAATCAGCCCCAGCATTTT. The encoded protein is CASSLAGERNQPQHF.

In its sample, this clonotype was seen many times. CDR3 DNA: TGTGCCAGCAGCTTCCTCGACAGGGGGACTTATGGCTACACCTTC. Amino acids: CASSFLDRGTYGYTF. The chain uses TRBV28 and TRBJ1-2; TRBD1 matches at 9 bases. The germline gives CDR1 MDHEN, CDR2 SYDVKM. Trimming removed 6 bases from V and 5 bases from J; junction bases left unmatched: 10. The CDR3 is made up of 15 amino acids.

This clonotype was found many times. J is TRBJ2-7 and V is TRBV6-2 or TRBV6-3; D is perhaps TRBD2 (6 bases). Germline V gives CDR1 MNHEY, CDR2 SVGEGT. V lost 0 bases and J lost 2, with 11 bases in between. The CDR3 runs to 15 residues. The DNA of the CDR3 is TGTGCCAGCAGTTACTCTAGCGGCGGTCCCTACGAGCAGTACTTC. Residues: CASSYSSGGPYEQYF.

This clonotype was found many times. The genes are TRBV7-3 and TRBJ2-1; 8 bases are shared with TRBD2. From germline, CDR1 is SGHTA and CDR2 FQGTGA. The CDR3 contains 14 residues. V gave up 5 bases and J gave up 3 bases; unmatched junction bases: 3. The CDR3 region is CASSLGGDYNEQFF. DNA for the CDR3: TGTGCCAGCAGCCTCGGGGGGGACTACAATGAGCAGTTCTTC.

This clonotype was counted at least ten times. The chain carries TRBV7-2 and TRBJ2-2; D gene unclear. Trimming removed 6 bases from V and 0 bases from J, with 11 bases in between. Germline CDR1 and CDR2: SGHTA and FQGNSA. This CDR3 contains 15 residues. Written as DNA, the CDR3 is TGTGCCAGCAGTCGCCCCCCACCGAACACCGGGGAGCTGTTTTTT. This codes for CASSRPPPNTGELFF.

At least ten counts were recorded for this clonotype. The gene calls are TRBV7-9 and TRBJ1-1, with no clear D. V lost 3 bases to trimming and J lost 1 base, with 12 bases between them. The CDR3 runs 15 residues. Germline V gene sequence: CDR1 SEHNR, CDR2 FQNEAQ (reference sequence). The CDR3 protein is CASSFDTVGNTEAFF. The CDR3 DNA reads TGTGCCAGCAGCTTCGACACCGTAGGGAACACTGAAGCTTTCTTT.

The DNA for the CDR3 is TGTGCCAGTAGTACGCGCCTCACGTATGGCTACACCTTC. Amino acid sequence: CASSTRLTYGYTF. The V call is TRBV19, the J call TRBJ1-2; D is undetermined. This CDR3 has 13 amino acids. The V and J ends lost 4 bases and 5 bases respectively, with 11 bases between them. CDR1 is LNHDA and CDR2 is SQIVND in the germline V gene (reference sequence).

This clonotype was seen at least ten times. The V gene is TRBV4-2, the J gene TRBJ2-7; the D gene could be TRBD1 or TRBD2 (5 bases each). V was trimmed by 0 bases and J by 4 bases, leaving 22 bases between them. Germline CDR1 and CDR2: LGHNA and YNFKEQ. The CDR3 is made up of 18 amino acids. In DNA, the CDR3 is TGTGCCAGCAGCCAAGAGTTAGGGATCGGGGCAAAGTGGTACGAGCAGTACTTC. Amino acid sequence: CASSQELGIGAKWYEQYF.

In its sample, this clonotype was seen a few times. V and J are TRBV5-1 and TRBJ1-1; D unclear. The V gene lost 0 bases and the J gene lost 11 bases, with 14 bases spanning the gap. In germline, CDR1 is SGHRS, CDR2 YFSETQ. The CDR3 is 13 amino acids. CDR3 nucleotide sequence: TGCGCCAGCAGCTTGGCCGTCGCCCGCCAGGCTTTCTTT. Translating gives CASSLAVARQAFF.

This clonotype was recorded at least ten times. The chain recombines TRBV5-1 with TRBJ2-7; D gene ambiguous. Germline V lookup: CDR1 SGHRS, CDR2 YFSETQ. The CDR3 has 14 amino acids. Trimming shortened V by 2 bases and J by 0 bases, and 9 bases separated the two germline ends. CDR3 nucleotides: TGCGCCAGCAGCTTTAGACAAAACTCCTACGAGCAGTACTTC. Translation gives CASSFRQNSYEQYF. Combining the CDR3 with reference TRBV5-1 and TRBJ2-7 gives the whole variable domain KAGVTQTPRYLIKTRGQQVTLSCSPISGHRSVSWYQQTPGQGLQFLFEYFSETQRNKGNFPGRFSGRQFSNSRSEMNVSTLELGDSALYLCASSFRQNSYEQYFGPGTRLTVT.

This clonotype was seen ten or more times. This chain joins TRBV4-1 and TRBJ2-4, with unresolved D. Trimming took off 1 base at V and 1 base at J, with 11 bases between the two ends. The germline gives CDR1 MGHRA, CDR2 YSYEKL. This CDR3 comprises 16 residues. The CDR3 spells CASSQVSALAKNIQYF. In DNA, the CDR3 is TGCGCCAGCAGCCAAGTCTCGGCGTTGGCCAAAAACATTCAGTACTTC.

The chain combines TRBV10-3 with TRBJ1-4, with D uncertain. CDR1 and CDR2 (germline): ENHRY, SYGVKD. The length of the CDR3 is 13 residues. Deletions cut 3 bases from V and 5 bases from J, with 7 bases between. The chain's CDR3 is CAISEDLNEKLFF. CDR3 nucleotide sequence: TGTGCCATCAGTGAAGACTTGAATGAAAAACTGTTTTTT.

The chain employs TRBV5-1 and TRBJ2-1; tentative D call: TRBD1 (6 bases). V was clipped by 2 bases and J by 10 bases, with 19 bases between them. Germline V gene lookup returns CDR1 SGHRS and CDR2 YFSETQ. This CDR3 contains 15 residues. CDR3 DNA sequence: TGCGCCAGCAGCTTCCCACAGGGAATTGGGGACGAGCAGTTCTTC. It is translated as CASSFPQGIGDEQFF.

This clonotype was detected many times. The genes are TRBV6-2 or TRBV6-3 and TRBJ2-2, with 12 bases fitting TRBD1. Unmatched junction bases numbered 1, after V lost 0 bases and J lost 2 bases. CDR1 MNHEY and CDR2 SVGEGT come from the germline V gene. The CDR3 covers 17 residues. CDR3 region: CASSYSGTGGNTGELFF. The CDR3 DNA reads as TGTGCCAGCAGTTACTCCGGGACAGGGGGCAACACCGGGGAGCTGTTTTTT.

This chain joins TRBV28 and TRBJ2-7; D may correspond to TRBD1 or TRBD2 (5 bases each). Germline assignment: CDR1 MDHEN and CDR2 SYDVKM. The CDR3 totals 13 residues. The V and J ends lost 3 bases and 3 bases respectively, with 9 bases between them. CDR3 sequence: CASSFRDRYEQYF. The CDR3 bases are TGTGCCAGCAGTTTCAGGGACCGCTACGAGCAGTACTTC.